Given below is one T cell receptor beta chain in context. Its antigen is not known. At survey level, the immunoSEQ assay was run in its v3.0 version. Using immunoSEQ multiplex PCR, the repertoire was profiled, and TCRdb retains in-frame clones only, with some absent. The repertoire has some 28,000 clones, roughly 84% of them found once; the top ten carry roughly 9.8%. These data belong to a study of long-term antiretroviral therapy in people with HIV. Regarding the study as a whole: The clones with expansion before ART were dominant in the repertoire at all time points. Blood in the study was drawn between the mid-2000s and the late 2010s, possibly under older ART regimens, which may be less effective than current ones.

Germline V CDR1 and CDR2: SGHTA, FQGTGA. V lost 5 bases and J lost 6, with 14 bases in between. The CDR3 runs 14 residues. Sample: unsorted PBMCs, taken nearly 2.9 years after starting antiretroviral therapy. V usage is TRBV7-3 and J usage is TRBJ2-1; either TRBD1 or TRBD2 may supply D (5 bases each). The TCR sequence derives from a man aged 30-40 years with HIV. The CDR3 reads CASSLSGASNEQFF. The CDR3 DNA sequence: TGTGCCAGCAGCCTTTCCGGGGCCTCCAATGAGCAGTTCTTC.